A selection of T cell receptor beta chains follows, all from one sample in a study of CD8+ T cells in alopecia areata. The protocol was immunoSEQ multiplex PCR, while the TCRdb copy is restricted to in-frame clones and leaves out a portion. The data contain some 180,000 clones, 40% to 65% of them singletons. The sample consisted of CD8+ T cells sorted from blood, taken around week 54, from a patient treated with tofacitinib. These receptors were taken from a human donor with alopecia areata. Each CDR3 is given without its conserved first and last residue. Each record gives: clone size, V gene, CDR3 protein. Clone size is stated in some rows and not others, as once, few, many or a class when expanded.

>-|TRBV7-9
ASPRGPGELF
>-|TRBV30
AWSGLGGNQPQH
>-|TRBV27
ASSPTDRAPLH
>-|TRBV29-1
SVDTSTYEQY
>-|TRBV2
ASRTRNTDTQY
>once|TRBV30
AWMGSRDGTYEQY
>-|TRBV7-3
ASSLSIGVNSPLH
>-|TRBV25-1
ASSAWEGGEPLH
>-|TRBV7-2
ASSLGPGGAQETQY
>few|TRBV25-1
ASSETGSTGELF
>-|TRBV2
ASSVGTHMNTEAF
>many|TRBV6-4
ASSETSGTDTQY
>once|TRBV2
ASSPDGNEQF
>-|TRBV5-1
ASSPPLNNEQF
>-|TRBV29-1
SVPGQGYEQY
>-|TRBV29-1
SVSGTGSYNEQF
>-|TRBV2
ASSPEGTITDTQY
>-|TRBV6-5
ASSPGVTQY
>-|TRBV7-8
ASSFAGTSNQPQH
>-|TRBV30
ALAGSSYEQY
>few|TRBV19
ASSPYEEENTEAF
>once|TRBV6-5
ASSYSIGVDSPLH
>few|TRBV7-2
ASSFASPDTQY
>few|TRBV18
ASSSDGQGAWSPLH
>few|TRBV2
ASSQFSPTVNTQY
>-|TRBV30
AWTPTGSGYT
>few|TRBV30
AWDDTKNTEAF
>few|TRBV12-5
ASGWTGYNQPQH
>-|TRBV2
ASTTQY
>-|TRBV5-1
ASSLAGGPINNPPLH
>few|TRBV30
AWSEGMNTEAF
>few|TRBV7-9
ASSLEGAGSIQETQY
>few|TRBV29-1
SAAISPENIDEQY
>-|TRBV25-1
ASSGGPGDEAF
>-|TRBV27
ASIDRSRGNTEAF
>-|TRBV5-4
ASSDLGPTEAF
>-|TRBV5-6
ASSSEGEDYGYT
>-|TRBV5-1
ASSLELETQY
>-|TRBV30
AWSATGINEQF
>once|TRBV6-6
ASSYVRSYEQY
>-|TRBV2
ASSAGDTEAF
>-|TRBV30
ASLGGFGETQY
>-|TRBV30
AWSVGLQNTEAF
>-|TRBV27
ASSLSYHNEQF
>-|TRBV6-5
ASSYSGGNYGYT
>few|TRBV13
ASSLKTGFTGELF
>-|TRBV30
AWSGEDGYGYT
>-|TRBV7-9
ASSRILGTGANVLT
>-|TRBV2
ASLYYNEQF
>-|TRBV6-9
ASVAVTFYEQY
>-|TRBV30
AWDTGQGPFEQF